This T cell receptor beta chain is from a study of T cell changes during pregnancy in multiple sclerosis. The protocol was immunoSEQ multiplex PCR, while the TCRdb copy is restricted to in-frame clones and leaves out a portion. This table holds about 40,000 clones, about 91% found once. Germline V lookup: CDR1 MNHEY, CDR2 SMNVEV (reference sequence). Trimming removed 2 bases at V and 11 bases at J, with 10 bases between. The CDR3 has 13 amino acids. The chain carries TRBV27 and TRBJ2-6; no clear D gene. The specimen was CD8+ T cells from peripheral blood mononuclear cells, collected before pregnancy. The receptor comes from a female donor with multiple sclerosis, enrolled in a pregnancy study. The CDR3 nucleotides read TGTGCCAGCAGTTTAGGTCCATCGGACGTCCTGACTTTC. Residues: CASSLGPSDVLTF.